This entry concerns a single TCR beta chain. Sequencing was performed with immunoSEQ multiplex PCR; in TCRdb, only in-frame clones are kept and a portion is missing. The sample yields tens of thousands of clones, 80% to 90% seen once. The trim removed 6 bases at V and 0 bases at J, leaving 6 bases unmatched. Per germline, CDR1 MGHDK and CDR2 SYGVNS. The CDR3 is made up of 15 amino acids. This specimen belongs to a study of OX40 agonist ivuxolimab in advanced cancers. Study details: Dose-escalation patients' cancers were hepatocellular carcinoma, melanoma, renal cell or head and neck cancer.

Systemic immunosuppression or a history of autoimmune disease excluded patients. J is TRBJ2-7 and V is TRBV25-1; 9 bases are shared with TRBD1. The source of this sequence is an adult with an advanced solid tumor such as melanoma, head and neck, liver or kidney cancer. The input for sequencing was CD4+ or CD8+ T cells sorted from blood, taken in a trial of the OX40 agonist ivuxolimab. The CDR3 sequence: CASRRTGGISYEQYF. DNA of the CDR3: TGTGCCAGCAGAAGAACAGGGGGCATCTCCTACGAGCAGTACTTC.